Listed below are T cell receptor beta chains from one sample, sequenced in a study of T cell repertoires in ileal Crohn's disease. TCRdb keeps only in-frame clones here, not all; method: immunoSEQ multiplex PCR. The sample lists 7,000 to 8,500 clones; about four fifths were seen once. Sequenced: ileal tissue. These receptors all come from an adult with Crohn's disease. Each CDR3 is given with its conserved first and last residue. The D gene is left open where the match is weak. Expanded clones are given a class, and other clones once, few, many or no size at all.

d_gene: TRBD2
j_gene: TRBJ2-7
v_gene: TRBV30
abundance: NA
CDR3nt: TGTGCCTGGAGTGTACTTAGCGGGGGCGGGAACGAGCAGTACTTC
CDR3aa: CAWSVLSGGGNEQYF

d_gene: TRBD1
j_gene: TRBJ2-5
v_gene: TRBV10-3
abundance: NA
CDR3nt: TGTGCCATCGCCCCCGACAGGGGGCGAGAGACCCAGTACTTC
CDR3aa: CAIAPDRGRETQYF

d_gene: TRBD2
j_gene: TRBJ2-1
v_gene: TRBV14
abundance: NA
CDR3nt: TGTGCCAGCAGCCACAGGACTAGCGGAGGAAGGGCCTACAATGAGCAGTTCTTC
CDR3aa: CASSHRTSGGRAYNEQFF

d_gene: TRBD2
j_gene: TRBJ2-1
v_gene: TRBV7-9
abundance: NA
CDR3nt: TGTGCCAGCAAAAGGCTAGCGGGTTGGGACAATGAGCAGTTCTTC
CDR3aa: CASKRLAGWDNEQFF

d_gene: TRBD1
j_gene: TRBJ1-5
v_gene: TRBV5-6
abundance: NA
CDR3nt: TGTGCCAGCAGCTGGGGACAGAGAAATCAGCCCCAGCATTTT
CDR3aa: CASSWGQRNQPQHF

d_gene: NA
j_gene: TRBJ2-1
v_gene: TRBV27
abundance: NA
CDR3nt: TGTGCCAGCAGTTTACGGGATGAGCAGTTCTTC
CDR3aa: CASSLRDEQFF

d_gene: NA
j_gene: TRBJ2-1
v_gene: TRBV5-1
abundance: NA
CDR3nt: TGCGCCAGCAGCTTCGAGGAGAGCTCCTACAATGAGCAGTTCTTC
CDR3aa: CASSFEESSYNEQFF

d_gene: NA
j_gene: TRBJ2-7
v_gene: TRBV20-1
abundance: NA
CDR3nt: TGCAGTGCTAGAGATTTCCCGGAGCAGTACTTC
CDR3aa: CSARDFPEQYF

d_gene: NA
j_gene: TRBJ2-2
v_gene: TRBV27
abundance: few
CDR3nt: TGTGCCAGCAGTTTAAGCCTGGGACTTAACACCGGGGAGCTGTTTTTT
CDR3aa: CASSLSLGLNTGELFF

d_gene: NA
j_gene: TRBJ1-2
v_gene: TRBV10-3
abundance: NA
CDR3nt: TGTGCCATCAGTGAAATTAGAGGGGGGGCTCGGTTTGGCTACACCTTC
CDR3aa: CAISEIRGGARFGYTF

d_gene: NA
j_gene: TRBJ2-2
v_gene: TRBV29-1
abundance: NA
CDR3nt: TGCAGCGCAAACCAGGGAACCGGGGAGCTGTTTTTT
CDR3aa: CSANQGTGELFF

d_gene: TRBD2
j_gene: TRBJ2-3
v_gene: TRBV6-4
abundance: large
CDR3nt: TGTGCCAGCAGTGACTCCGCGACTAGCGGGTCAGATACGCAGTATTTT
CDR3aa: CASSDSATSGSDTQYF

d_gene: TRBD2
j_gene: TRBJ2-7
v_gene: TRBV19
abundance: few
CDR3nt: TGTGCCAGTAGTATATATAGCGGGAGGGCCTACGAGCAGTACTTC
CDR3aa: CASSIYSGRAYEQYF

d_gene: TRBD1
j_gene: TRBJ2-7
v_gene: TRBV20-1
abundance: NA
CDR3nt: TGCAGTGCAAAACAGGGGAACGAGCAGTACTTC
CDR3aa: CSAKQGNEQYF

d_gene: NA
j_gene: TRBJ1-1
v_gene: TRBV4-1
abundance: NA
CDR3nt: TGCGCCAGCAGCCAAGGACCTCAGCGTGAAGCTTTCTTT
CDR3aa: CASSQGPQREAFF

d_gene: NA
j_gene: TRBJ1-5
v_gene: TRBV2
abundance: NA
CDR3nt: TGTGCCAGCAGTGAGTTTAACGACAGGTTCCAGCCCCAGCATTTT
CDR3aa: CASSEFNDRFQPQHF

d_gene: NA
j_gene: TRBJ1-6
v_gene: TRBV15
abundance: NA
CDR3nt: TGTGCCACCAGCATCCCGGGGAGGGGGAGATCCTATAATTCACCCCTCCACTTT
CDR3aa: CATSIPGRGRSYNSPLHF

d_gene: TRBD1
j_gene: TRBJ1-4
v_gene: TRBV29-1
abundance: NA
CDR3nt: TGCAGCGTTGGTCAAAACAATCCCAGGGGGTCTGGTAATGAAAAACTGTTTTTT
CDR3aa: CSVGQNNPRGSGNEKLFF

d_gene: NA
j_gene: TRBJ2-2
v_gene: TRBV12-5
abundance: NA
CDR3nt: TGTGCTAGTGGCCGAGAGTCCGGGGAGCTGTTTTTT
CDR3aa: CASGRESGELFF

d_gene: NA
j_gene: TRBJ2-7
v_gene: TRBV25-1
abundance: NA
CDR3nt: TGTGCCAGCAGTGAATCGAACAGGCACTACGAGCAGTACTTC
CDR3aa: CASSESNRHYEQYF

d_gene: NA
j_gene: TRBJ2-6
v_gene: TRBV19
abundance: NA
CDR3nt: TGTGCCAGTAGCCTACAGGGAACTAGGGCCAACGTCCTGACTTTC
CDR3aa: CASSLQGTRANVLTF

d_gene: NA
j_gene: TRBJ2-7
v_gene: TRBV4-1
abundance: NA
CDR3nt: TGCGCCAGCAGCCAAGATGAGGTGAGCCTCTACGAGCAGTACTTC
CDR3aa: CASSQDEVSLYEQYF

d_gene: TRBD1
j_gene: TRBJ1-1
v_gene: TRBV7-9
abundance: NA
CDR3nt: TGTGCCAGCAGGTACTGGGGACAGGGCACTGAAGCTTTCTTT
CDR3aa: CASRYWGQGTEAFF

d_gene: NA
j_gene: TRBJ1-2
v_gene: TRBV6-5
abundance: NA
CDR3nt: TGTGCCAGCAGTTACGGGGGGGCTAGATATGGCTACACCTTC
CDR3aa: CASSYGGARYGYTF

d_gene: NA
j_gene: TRBJ2-1
v_gene: TRBV5-1
abundance: NA
CDR3nt: TGCGCCAGCAGTCAAAGTACAGGGAGCTCCTACAATGAGCAGTTCTTC
CDR3aa: CASSQSTGSSYNEQFF

d_gene: NA
j_gene: TRBJ2-7
v_gene: TRBV5-1
abundance: few
CDR3nt: TGCGCCAGCAGCTTAGGAGCGGATCTATACGAGCAGTACTTC
CDR3aa: CASSLGADLYEQYF

d_gene: TRBD2
j_gene: TRBJ2-2
v_gene: TRBV6-1
abundance: NA
CDR3nt: TGTGCCAGCATCGGACTAGCACGGACCGGGGAGCTGTTTTTT
CDR3aa: CASIGLARTGELFF

d_gene: TRBD2
j_gene: TRBJ2-1
v_gene: TRBV9
abundance: NA
CDR3nt: TGTGCCAGCAGCGCAACGACTAGCGGGCCCTACAATGAGCAGTTCTTC
CDR3aa: CASSATTSGPYNEQFF

d_gene: NA
j_gene: TRBJ2-1
v_gene: TRBV5-1
abundance: NA
CDR3nt: TGCGCCAGCAGCTTGGGACAGGCCAGGGATGAGCAGTTCTTC
CDR3aa: CASSLGQARDEQFF

d_gene: TRBD1
j_gene: TRBJ2-7
v_gene: TRBV27
abundance: NA
CDR3nt: TGTGCCAGCAGTCCTTCCGGGACAGGGTGGTACGAGCAGTACTTC
CDR3aa: CASSPSGTGWYEQYF

d_gene: TRBD1
j_gene: TRBJ1-3
v_gene: TRBV18
abundance: NA
CDR3nt: TGTGCCAGCTCTTCAATGGACAGGGATTCTGGAAACACCATATATTTT
CDR3aa: CASSSMDRDSGNTIYF

d_gene: NA
j_gene: TRBJ2-5
v_gene: TRBV5-1
abundance: once
CDR3nt: TGCGCCAGCAGCTTGCAGGCAGGGCAAGAGACCCAGTACTTC
CDR3aa: CASSLQAGQETQYF

d_gene: NA
j_gene: TRBJ1-2
v_gene: TRBV5-4
abundance: NA
CDR3nt: TGTGCCAGCAGCTTGGACACGGGGTTTGGCTACACCTTC
CDR3aa: CASSLDTGFGYTF

d_gene: NA
j_gene: TRBJ2-6
v_gene: TRBV15
abundance: NA
CDR3nt: TGTGCCACCAGCGGACAAAACTCTGGGGCCAACGTCCTGACTTTC
CDR3aa: CATSGQNSGANVLTF

d_gene: TRBD1
j_gene: TRBJ2-5
v_gene: TRBV5-8
abundance: NA
CDR3nt: TGTGCCAGCAGCTTTGGACAGGTTCAAGAGACCCAGTACTTC
CDR3aa: CASSFGQVQETQYF

d_gene: TRBD2
j_gene: TRBJ2-7
v_gene: TRBV28
abundance: NA
CDR3nt: TGTGCCAGCAGTGCCTCACTAGCGGGGGCCTACGAGCAGTACTTC
CDR3aa: CASSASLAGAYEQYF

d_gene: TRBD1
j_gene: TRBJ2-1
v_gene: TRBV5-1
abundance: NA
CDR3nt: TGCGCCAGCAGCTCGGGCGGGACAGGGACTTACAATGAGCAGTTCTTC
CDR3aa: CASSSGGTGTYNEQFF

d_gene: NA
j_gene: TRBJ2-7
v_gene: TRBV21-1
abundance: once
CDR3nt: TGTGCCAGCACCCCGGGACAGGGTTATTACGAGCAGTACTTC
CDR3aa: CASTPGQGYYEQYF

d_gene: NA
j_gene: TRBJ1-4
v_gene: TRBV15
abundance: NA
CDR3nt: TGTGCCACCAGCTCGTTGTGGGGGGGAGGTGAAAAACTGTTTTTT
CDR3aa: CATSSLWGGGEKLFF